This T cell receptor beta chain was found in a study of blood T cell repertoires in COVID-19. Study information: The analysed material was cDNA or gDNA that came from T cells, B-cell-depleted T cells, or PBMCs.

The CDR3 length is 16 residues. Germline assignment: CDR1 LGHNT and CDR2 FRNRAP. Losses at the gene ends were 1 base for V and 3 bases for J; bases not matched to a gene: 4. Participants were placed into cohorts based on the clinical history they reported. Here immunoSEQ multiplex PCR was the method, and the copy in TCRdb shows in-frame clones only, minus some. Here the sample spans 250,000 or so clones, roughly 90% being singletons. This receptor was obtained from a man aged 40-49 years who had been exposed to COVID-19. The specimen sequenced was PBMCs or T cells enriched from blood (not recorded which). The chain has TRBV12-5 and TRBJ2-3; 10 positions agree with TRBD1. CDR3 coding DNA: TGTGCTAGTGGTTTGGGACAGGGGGCTTTGACAGATACGCAGTATTTT. It encodes CASGLGQGALTDTQYF.